What follows are 6 T cell receptor beta chains derived from one specimen sequenced in a study of a mutant IDH1 vaccine in newly diagnosed glioma. Using immunoSEQ multiplex PCR, the repertoire was profiled, and TCRdb retains in-frame clones only, with some absent. The table lists 20,000 to 25,000 clones, just over 90% of them singletons. Time point denoted: baseline, week 1 (first vaccination visit). The sample's treatment: pre-vaccination baseline after standard-of-care therapy. The sequences come from PBMCs, collected from a glioma patient treated with radiotherapy, temozolomide or both. The receptors come from a man aged 35 to 55 with glioma.

This chain connects TRBV5-4 to TRBJ2-5, with 14 bases aligning to TRBD2. The CDR3 runs 16 residues. From germline, CDR1 is SGHNT and CDR2 YYREEE (reference sequence). The J segment lost 7 bases and the V segment lost 4 bases, leaving 9 bases of the junction unmatched. The chain's CDR3 is CASSVGLAGVGGTQYF. DNA for the CDR3: TGTGCCAGCAGCGTGGGACTAGCGGGAGTAGGGGGGACCCAGTACTTC.

This clone showed up just once. The chain links TRBV6-1 to TRBJ1-2, with D possibly being TRBD1 (5 bases). Per the germline V gene, CDR1 is MNHNS and CDR2 is SASEGT. V lost 6 bases to trimming and J lost 8 bases, with 16 bases between them. The CDR3 runs to 13 residues. CDR3 DNA: TGTGCCAGCAGGAGTAAGGCCCGGGGGGGCTACACCTTC. This sequence encodes CASRSKARGGYTF.

This clone was detected once. The chain employs TRBV5-4 and TRBJ2-7; D unclear. In germline, CDR1 is SGHNT, CDR2 YYREEE (reference sequence). The CDR3 is 14 amino acids. The ends were cut back, 2 bases at V and 0 bases at J, with 9 bases in the middle. CDR3 bases: TGTGCCAGCAGCTTTCACGGCTCCTCCTACGAGCAGTACTTC. Residues: CASSFHGSSYEQYF.

This clone qualifies as large. The chain recombines TRBV5-1 with TRBJ2-7; tentative D call: TRBD1 (5 bases). The CDR3 contains 13 residues. Per germline, CDR1 SGHRS and CDR2 YFSETQ. Trimming cost V 4 bases and J 7 bases, with 15 bases left between them. The CDR3 spells CASSAGGAREQYF. Written as DNA, the CDR3 is TGCGCCAGCAGCGCCGGTGGGGCGCGGGAGCAGTACTTC.

This clone was detected once. The chain employs TRBV28 and TRBJ1-2, with D unresolved. The CDR3 spans 14 residues. The V end was cut by 6 bases, the J end by 0 bases, with 11 bases between. Germline V gives CDR1 MDHEN, CDR2 SYDVKM. The CDR3 region is CASSGPLANYGYTF. The CDR3 bases are TGTGCCAGCAGCGGACCGTTAGCTAACTATGGCTACACCTTC.

This chain links TRBV2 with TRBJ2-5; tentatively, D is TRBD1 (5 bases). The end of the DNA is better explained by TRBJ2-7, so the J call may be wrong. The CDR3 has 15 amino acids. Germline V CDR1 and CDR2: SNHLY, FYNNEI. CDR3 in amino acids: CASSDTGRSLYEQYF. CDR3 in DNA: TGTGCCAGCAGCGATACAGGTCGATCCCTATACGAGCAGTACTTC.